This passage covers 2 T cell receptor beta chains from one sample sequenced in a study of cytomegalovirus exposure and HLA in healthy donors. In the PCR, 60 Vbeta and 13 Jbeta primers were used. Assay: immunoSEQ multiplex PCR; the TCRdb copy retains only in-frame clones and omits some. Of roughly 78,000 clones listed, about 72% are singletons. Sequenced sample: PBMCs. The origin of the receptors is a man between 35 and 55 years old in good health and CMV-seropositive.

The CDR3 region has the DNA TGTGCCAGCAGGGGAGCACGGACTACCCAGCATTTT. It specifies CASRGARTTQHF. The chain employs TRBV28 and TRBJ1-5; D not certain. From germline, CDR1 is MDHEN and CDR2 SYDVKM. This CDR3 region has 12 residues. The ends were cut back, 6 bases at V and 11 bases at J, with 14 bases in the middle.

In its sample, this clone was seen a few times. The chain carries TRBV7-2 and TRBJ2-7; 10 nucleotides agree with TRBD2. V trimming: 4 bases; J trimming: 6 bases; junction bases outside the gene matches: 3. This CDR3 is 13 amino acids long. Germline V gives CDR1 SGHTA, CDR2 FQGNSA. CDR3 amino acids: CASSSLAGVEQYF. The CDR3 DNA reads TGTGCCAGCAGCTCCCTAGCGGGGGTCGAGCAGTACTTC.